This T cell receptor (beta chain) comes out of a study of cytomegalovirus exposure and HLA in healthy donors. Study background: Out of 398 genotyped donors, roughly 83% belonged to the Caucasian-associated ancestry cluster. Points from the study as a whole: Accurate prediction of HLA-A and HLA-B alleles (for most subjects) was reportedly achieved from TCR beta sequences.

The PCR made use of 60 Vbeta and 13 Jbeta primers. The data were produced by immunoSEQ multiplex PCR, yet TCRdb's version contains in-frame clones alone and is incomplete. The sample contains 150,000 or so clones, 70% of which appear only once. Per germline, CDR1 ENHRY and CDR2 SYGVKD. V lost 10 bases to trimming and J lost 0 bases, with 12 bases between them. The CDR3 spans 13 residues. About this clone: Its antigen is not known.

V is TRBV10-3 and J is TRBJ1-1; tentative D call: TRBD1 (6 bases). The origin of this receptor is a man younger than 35 in good health and CMV-seropositive. Sample: PBMCs. DNA of the CDR3: TGTGCCACAATGACAGGTTTGAACACTGAAGCTTTCTTT. Residues: CATMTGLNTEAFF.